The next 4 T cell receptor beta chains were all read from a single sample in a study of blood T cell repertoires in COVID-19. Here immunoSEQ multiplex PCR was the method, and the copy in TCRdb shows in-frame clones only, minus some. The table includes some 170,000 clones, 87% detected once. The sequencing input was peripheral blood. The receptors stem from a woman aged 50 to 60 with acute or convalescent COVID-19.

This clone was seen only once. The V call is TRBV10-2, the J call TRBJ2-1, with 10 bases identical to TRBD2. CDR3 length equals 16 residues. Losses at the gene ends were 8 bases for V and 7 bases for J; bases not matched to a gene: 14. From germline, CDR1 is WSHSY and CDR2 SAAADI. The CDR3 protein is CASEPSPGLARNEQFF. In nucleotides, the CDR3 is TGCGCCAGCGAGCCCTCTCCGGGACTAGCGAGGAATGAGCAGTTCTTC.

The chain employs TRBV4-3 and TRBJ1-2; D gene ambiguous. CDR3 size: 13 residues. Germline loops: CDR1 LGHNA, CDR2 YSLEER. V was cut by 1 base and J by 5 bases, with 8 bases left in between. The CDR3 DNA follows: TGCGCCAGCAGCCAAGCCAGGTATTATGGCTACACCTTC. Its translation is CASSQARYYGYTF.

The chain couples TRBV4-1 to TRBJ2-1; 8 bases are shared with TRBD2. CDR1 is MGHRA, CDR2 YSYEKL, per germline. This CDR3 region has 16 residues. With V trimmed by 5 bases and J by 5 bases, 11 bases remained unmatched. The CDR3 sequence: CASSSGGQPGDNEQFF. CDR3 DNA sequence: TGCGCCAGCAGCTCGGGGGGGCAACCCGGGGACAATGAGCAGTTCTTC.

The V call is TRBV2, the J call TRBJ1-6; 7 bases line up with TRBD1. The CDR3 runs 12 residues. In germline, CDR1 is SNHLY, CDR2 FYNNEI. V lost 5 bases to trimming and J lost 11 bases; unmatched junction nucleotides: 3. CDR3 sequence (DNA): TGTGCCAGCAGTCAGACAGGGACACCCCTCCACTTT. Translated: CASSQTGTPLHF.